Following are 8 T cell receptor beta chains from one sample sequenced in a study of CD8 T cell repertoires and HIV-1 epitope variants. Their antigens remain unidentified. Libraries were prepared by immunoSEQ multiplex PCR; TCRdb keeps only in-frame clonotypes and omits some of them. Counted here are a few thousand clones, about 66% occurring once; the ten biggest clones make up roughly 39%. The sample consisted of cultured CD8+ T cells derived from PBMCs. Receptors were obtained from a male donor with HIV.

The chain employs TRBV19 and TRBJ2-1, with D perhaps matching TRBD2 (6 bases). This CDR3 contains 16 residues. CDR1 and CDR2 (germline): LNHDA, SQIVND (reference sequence). V was clipped by 1 base and J by 2 bases, with 12 bases between them. CDR3 nucleotides: TGTGCCAGTAGTATAGGATGGGGGGTCGCCTACAATGAGCAGTTCTTC. Its translation: CASSIGWGVAYNEQFF.

The chain is built from TRBV5-6 and TRBJ2-2; D ambiguous. Trimming removed 3 bases from V and 1 base from J, with 10 bases in between. The length of the CDR3 is 15 residues. In germline, CDR1 is SGHDT, CDR2 YYEEEE. CDR3 nucleotide sequence: TGTGCCAGCAGCTCGTCTAAGGGGAACACCGGGGAGCTGTTTTTT. Translated: CASSSSKGNTGELFF.

This clone was counted only a few times. CDR3 bases: TGTGCCAGCAGTTACGGGATCACCGGTGAGCAGTTCTTC. This encodes CASSYGITGEQFF. The chain joins TRBV6-5 to TRBJ2-1; no firm D call. The length of the CDR3 is 13 residues. Germline lookup yields CDR1 MNHEY and CDR2 SVGAGI. The V end lost 2 bases, the J end lost 9 bases, and 11 bases lay between the germline ends.

The genes are TRBV10-2 and TRBJ1-2; 10 nucleotides align to TRBD1. Germline assignment: CDR1 WSHSY and CDR2 SAAADI. V lost 4 bases and J lost 6; bases outside the gene matches: 2. The CDR3 has 13 amino acids. CDR3 sequence: CASSGTGGDGYTF. CDR3 bases: TGCGCCAGCAGTGGGACAGGGGGGGATGGCTACACCTTC.

This clone was observed a few times. The rearrangement uses TRBV6-4 and TRBJ2-7; D call uncertain. The CDR3 is 12 amino acids. The germline gives CDR1 MRHNA, CDR2 SNTAGT. V was clipped by 7 bases and J by 7 bases, with 14 bases between them. The CDR3 is CASTPYPWEQYF. The DNA for the CDR3 is TGTGCCAGCACCCCTTACCCCTGGGAGCAGTACTTC.

This clone is judged medium-sized. The rearrangement links TRBV9 to TRBJ1-2; no firm D call. Trimming pared 4 bases from V and 4 bases from J, leaving 20 bases between. CDR3 length equals 16 residues. Germline V gene lookup returns CDR1 SGDLS and CDR2 YYNGEE. The CDR3 bases are TGTGCCAGCAGCCCCGCGGACGCCAGGCCACTCTATGGCTACACCTTC. Its protein product is CASSPADARPLYGYTF.

This sequence joins TRBV14 and TRBJ2-7; TRBD2 agrees at 12 bases. Germline CDR1 is SGHDN and CDR2 is FVKESK. Germline trimming cut 0 bases from V and 6 bases from J; bases unmatched to any gene: 6. This CDR3 is built from 16 residues. CDR3 region: CASSQERPGLAGEQYF. CDR3 DNA sequence: TGTGCCAGCAGCCAAGAGAGACCGGGACTAGCGGGCGAGCAGTACTTC.

The chain combines TRBV7-8 with TRBJ2-2, with D unclear. CDR3 length: 14 residues. Looked up from germline, CDR1 is SGHVS and CDR2 is FQNEAQ. Deletions cut 5 bases from V and 4 bases from J, with 11 bases between. CDR3 in amino acids: CASSPWEATGELFF. The CDR3 DNA is TGTGCCAGCAGCCCCTGGGAAGCCACCGGGGAGCTGTTTTTT.